What follows are 20 T cell receptor beta chains derived from one specimen sequenced in a study of cytomegalovirus exposure and HLA in healthy donors. The primer mix had 60 Vbeta and 13 Jbeta primers. Clones were read by immunoSEQ multiplex PCR, and TCRdb kept only the in-frame ones, dropping some. The clone table shows around 100,000 clones, with the ten largest holding around 6.5%. The sequenced sample was PBMCs. The receptors were gathered from a man aged 40-55 years in good health and CMV-seropositive.

The gene calls are TRBV9 and TRBJ2-1; the match to TRBD2 covers 13 bases. This CDR3 contains 15 residues. Germline assignment: CDR1 SGDLS and CDR2 YYNGEE. V lost 3 bases to trimming and J lost 7 bases; unmatched junction nucleotides: 4. CDR3 sequence (DNA): TGTGCCAGCAGCGGTACTAGCGGGAGGGTAAATGAGCAGTTCTTC. It is translated as CASSGTSGRVNEQFF. The full variable domain, with the rest looked up from reference TRBV9 and TRBJ2-1, is DSGVTQTPKHLITATGQRVTLRCSPRSGDLSVYWYQQSLDQGLQFLIQYYNGEERAKGNILERFSAQQFPDLHSELNLSSLELGDSALYFCASSGTSGRVNEQFFGPGTRLTVL.

The CDR3 DNA reads as TGTGCCAGCAGTTTATCCAGGTCCTACGAGCAGTACTTC. Translating gives CASSLSRSYEQYF. This chain connects TRBV28 to TRBJ2-7; D is ambiguous. Germline V gives CDR1 MDHEN, CDR2 SYDVKM. Between the trimmed V and J ends, which lost 1 base and 1 base, there was a span of 5 bases. The CDR3 is 13 residues long.

The rearrangement links TRBV14 to TRBJ2-2, with 10 bases aligning to TRBD2. V shed 0 bases, J shed 5 bases, and the junction held 6 bases outside the gene matches. The CDR3 has 17 amino acids. CDR1 SGHDN and CDR2 FVKESK come from the germline V gene. CDR3 DNA sequence: TGTGCCAGCAGCCAAGAGGCGGCTAGCGGGAGAACCGGGGAGCTGTTTTTT. Its translation is CASSQEAASGRTGELFF.

The gene calls are TRBV27 and TRBJ2-7; 14 bases match TRBD2. The CDR3 covers 17 residues. The germline CDR1 and CDR2 sequences are MNHEY and SMNVEV (reference sequence). V was clipped by 3 bases and J by 3 bases; unmatched bases: 7. The CDR3 is CASSFKGLAGDHYEQYF. Here the CDR3 DNA reads TGTGCCAGCAGTTTCAAGGGACTAGCGGGGGATCACTACGAGCAGTACTTC.

The chain uses TRBV6-6 and TRBJ2-7; D unclear. The germline V gene has CDR1 MNHNY and CDR2 SVGAGI (reference sequence). The V end lost 0 bases, the J end lost 6 bases, and 18 bases lay between the germline ends. The CDR3 runs 16 residues. CDR3: CASSYSSGRPFGEQYF. The CDR3 DNA sequence: TGTGCCAGCAGTTACTCGTCGGGTAGACCCTTTGGCGAGCAGTACTTC.

The chain carries TRBV25-1 and TRBJ2-7, with 13 nucleotides matching TRBD2. Germline-derived CDR1 and CDR2 are MGHDK and SYGVNS. V gave up 5 bases and J gave up 6 bases; unmatched junction bases: 10. The CDR3 spans 16 residues. The CDR3 region has the DNA TGTGCCAGCAGTCCACTAGCGGGAGGGCTATATTTCGAGCAGTACTTC. Translated, it gives CASSPLAGGLYFEQYF.

The rearrangement links TRBV19 to TRBJ2-1, with 7 bases identical to TRBD1. V lost 3 bases, J lost 4 bases, and 12 bases stayed unmatched. Looked up from germline, CDR1 is LNHDA and CDR2 is SQIVND (reference sequence). The CDR3 runs 17 residues. In DNA form, the CDR3 reads TGTGCCAGTAGTATGCCCTCGACAGGGAAAGGATACAATGAGCAGTTCTTC. Translated, it gives CASSMPSTGKGYNEQFF.

The chain uses TRBV15 and TRBJ1-5; TRBD1 is a possible D gene (5 bases). This CDR3 is built from 15 residues. The V and J ends lost 1 base and 6 bases respectively, with 13 bases between them. Germline lookup yields CDR1 LNHNV and CDR2 YYDKDF (reference sequence). The CDR3 loop is CATSRGQLGRQPQHF. The CDR3 DNA reads as TGTGCCACCAGCAGAGGACAGCTAGGGCGTCAGCCCCAGCATTTT. The complete variable domain, with remaining parts taken from reference TRBV15 and TRBJ1-5, reads DAMVIQNPRYQVTQFGKPVTLSCSQTLNHNVMYWYQQKSSQAPKLLFHYYDKDFNNEADTPDNFQSRRPNTSFCFLDIRSPGLGDTAMYLCATSRGQLGRQPQHFGDGTRLSIL.

This chain joins TRBV27 and TRBJ1-5; the match to TRBD1 covers 11 bases. V gave up 6 bases and J gave up 6 bases; unmatched junction bases: 4. Germline CDR1 and CDR2: MNHEY and SMNVEV (reference sequence). The CDR3 is made up of 14 amino acids. DNA of the CDR3: TGTGCCAGCAGAGGGACAGGGGGGGTTCAGCCCCAGCATTTT. Its protein product is CASRGTGGVQPQHF.

The genes are TRBV18 and TRBJ1-1; the D is unclear. The CDR3 has 15 residues. Germline values: CDR1 KGHSH, CDR2 LQKENI. Trimming took off 1 base at V and 3 bases at J, with 12 bases between the two ends. CDR3 DNA: TGTGCCAGCTCACCACGTGTACCTACTTACACTGAAGCTTTCTTT. Translated: CASSPRVPTYTEAFF.

The gene calls are TRBV28 and TRBJ2-7; tentative D call: TRBD1 (5 bases). Between the trimmed V and J ends, which lost 3 bases and 0 bases, there was a span of 15 bases. This CDR3 spans 16 amino acids. Germline values: CDR1 MDHEN, CDR2 SYDVKM. The CDR3 here is CASSFPQGLSSYEQYF. The CDR3 DNA follows: TGTGCCAGCAGTTTTCCCCAGGGCTTGAGCTCCTACGAGCAGTACTTC.

The rearrangement links TRBV5-6 to TRBJ2-7; TRBD2 is a possible D gene (6 bases). Trimming removed 0 bases at V and 6 bases at J, with 13 bases between. The CDR3 loop spans 14 amino acids. Germline V gene sequence: CDR1 SGHDT, CDR2 YYEEEE. Written as DNA, the CDR3 is TGTGCCAGCAGCTTGGGTCCCCAGGGAGGCGAGCAGTACTTC. Translation gives CASSLGPQGGEQYF.

The chain combines TRBV5-6 with TRBJ1-1, with unresolved D. The CDR3 loop spans 15 amino acids. V gave up 1 base and J gave up 2 bases, with 12 bases separating them. Germline CDR1 is SGHDT and CDR2 is YYEEEE. In nucleotides, the CDR3 is TGTGCCAGCAGCTTGTCAGTGACGGGTAACACTGAAGCTTTCTTT. Encoded protein: CASSLSVTGNTEAFF.

The chain employs TRBV7-2 and TRBJ2-7; 12 bases match TRBD2. This CDR3 region has 17 residues. With 1 base clipped from V and 1 base from J, the junction kept 5 bases outside the gene matches. Germline-derived CDR1 and CDR2 are SGHTA and FQGNSA. The CDR3 protein is CASSLVLLAGGSYEQYF. The CDR3 DNA sequence: TGTGCCAGCAGCTTAGTCTTACTAGCGGGAGGATCCTACGAGCAGTACTTC. Using reference TRBV7-2 and TRBJ2-7 for the parts outside the CDR3, the full variable domain is GAGVSQSPSNKVTEKGKDVELRCDPISGHTALYWYRQSLGQGLEFLIYFQGNSAPDKSGLPSDRFSAERTGGSVSTLTIQRTQQEDSAVYLCASSLVLLAGGSYEQYFGPGTRLTVT.

The CDR3 nucleotides are TGTGCCAGCAGCCCCTGGACAGACACCGGGGAGCTGTTTTTT. This gives the protein CASSPWTDTGELFF. The genes are TRBV7-3 and TRBJ2-2, with a possible D match to TRBD1 (6 bases). Germline-derived CDR1 and CDR2 are SGHTA and FQGTGA. Trimming took 5 bases from V and 3 from J, leaving 10 bases between them. This CDR3 has 14 residues.

V gene TRBV6-6 combines with J gene TRBJ1-2; 9 bases match TRBD1. This CDR3 is built from 15 residues. The V and J ends lost 5 bases and 1 base, in that order; junction bases with no gene match: 5. Germline assignment: CDR1 MNHNY and CDR2 SVGAGI (reference sequence). This CDR3 reads CASSEGTGLNYGYTF. In DNA, the CDR3 is TGTGCCAGCAGTGAGGGGACAGGGCTTAACTATGGCTACACCTTC.

The V call is TRBV5-1, the J call TRBJ2-5, with D possibly TRBD2 on 5 matching bases. Germline-derived CDR1 and CDR2 are SGHRS and YFSETQ. This CDR3 contains 13 residues. Trimming left V 5 bases short and J 5 bases short, with 13 bases between. The CDR3 nucleotides are TGCGCCAGCAGTTATGCCGGCGGGGAGACCCAGTACTTC. This gives the protein CASSYAGGETQYF.

V gene TRBV2 combines with J gene TRBJ2-3, with 7 bases aligning to TRBD1. V lost 4 bases, J lost 8 bases, and 6 bases stayed unmatched. CDR1 is SNHLY and CDR2 is FYNNEI in the germline V gene. The CDR3 runs to 13 residues. This CDR3 reads CASSAQGVGTQYF. The CDR3 nucleotides are TGTGCCAGCAGTGCCCAGGGGGTGGGTACGCAGTATTTT. Filled out from reference TRBV2 and TRBJ2-3, the complete variable domain reads EPEVTQTPSHQVTQMGQEVILRCVPISNHLYFYWYRQILGQKVEFLVSFYNNEISEKSEIFDDQFSVERPDGSNFTLKIRSTKLEDSAMYFCASSAQGVGTQYFGPGTRLTVL.

For the CDR3, the DNA is TGCAGCAAATTAGCGGGAGGGCCGACAGATACGCAGTATTTT. Its translation is CSKLAGGPTDTQYF. The chain is built from TRBV29-1 and TRBJ2-3; TRBD2 matches 11 bases. Germline lookup yields CDR1 SQVTM and CDR2 ANQGSEA. The CDR3 totals 14 residues. V shed 8 bases and J 3 bases; nucleotides not matched to a gene: 7.

The chain joins TRBV11-2 to TRBJ2-5; 11 bases are a match to TRBD2. The CDR3 is made up of 15 amino acids. V shed 5 bases and J 4 bases; nucleotides not matched to a gene: 6. CDR1 and CDR2 from the germline V gene are SGHAT and FQNNGV. CDR3 bases: TGTGCCAGCAGCGCCGGACTAGCGGGTGTAGAGACCCAGTACTTC. Protein product: CASSAGLAGVETQYF.